This T cell receptor (beta chain) derives from a study of blood T cell repertoires in COVID-19. Study details: The United States, Italy and Spain were the sources of the acute and convalescent COVID-19 samples. The analysed material was cDNA or gDNA that came from T cells, B-cell-depleted T cells, or PBMCs.

The CDR3 spans 18 residues. The trim removed 3 bases at V and 5 bases at J, leaving 11 bases unmatched. Germline lookup yields CDR1 SGHDT and CDR2 YYEEEE. Original methodology: Amplification of reference gene primers provided the estimated nucleated cell counts. TCRdb's table, derived via immunoSEQ multiplex PCR, lists solely in-frame clones and lacks some. D and trimming come from the DNA, and the V and J calls and clone size come from that table. The sample carries under 150,000 clones, about 86% recorded once. The sequenced sample consisted of peripheral blood. The rearrangement uses TRBV5-6 and TRBJ2-2; 12 bases map to TRBD2. The source of this sequence is a woman aged 55 to 70 with acute or convalescent COVID-19. This CDR3 is CASSSSLAGGIRTGELFF. CDR3 DNA: TGTGCCAGCAGCTCCTCACTAGCGGGAGGTATTAGGACCGGGGAGCTGTTTTTT.